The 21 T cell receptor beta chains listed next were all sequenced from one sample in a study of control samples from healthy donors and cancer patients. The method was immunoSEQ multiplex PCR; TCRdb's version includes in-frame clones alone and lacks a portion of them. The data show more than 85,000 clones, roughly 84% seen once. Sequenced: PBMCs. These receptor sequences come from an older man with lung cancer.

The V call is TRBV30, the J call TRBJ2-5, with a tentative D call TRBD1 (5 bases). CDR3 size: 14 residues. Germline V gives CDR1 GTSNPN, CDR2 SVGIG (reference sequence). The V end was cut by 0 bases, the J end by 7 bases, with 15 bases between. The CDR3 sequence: CAWSVQQGLGTQYF. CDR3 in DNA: TGTGCCTGGAGTGTTCAGCAGGGCCTAGGGACCCAGTACTTC.

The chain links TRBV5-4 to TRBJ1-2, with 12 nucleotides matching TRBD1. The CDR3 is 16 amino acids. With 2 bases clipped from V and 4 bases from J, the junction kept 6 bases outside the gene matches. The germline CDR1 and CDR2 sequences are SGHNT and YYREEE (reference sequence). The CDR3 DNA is TGTGCCAGCAGCTTCCCCGGGACAGGGGGCTTCTATGGCTACACCTTC. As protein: CASSFPGTGGFYGYTF.

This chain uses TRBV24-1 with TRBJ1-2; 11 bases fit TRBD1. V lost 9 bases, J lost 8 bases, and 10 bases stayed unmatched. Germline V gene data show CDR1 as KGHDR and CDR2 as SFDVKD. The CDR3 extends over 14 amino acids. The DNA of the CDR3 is TGTGCCACCTCTACGGGACAGGGGGTGAGAGGCTACACCTTC. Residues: CATSTGQGVRGYTF.

DNA of the CDR3: TGCGCCAGCAGCCCCCTAGCCAGGTTGGACAGCTCTGGAAACACCATATATTTT. This codes for CASSPLARLDSSGNTIYF. The V gene is TRBV5-1, the J gene TRBJ1-3, with D perhaps TRBD1 (6 bases). CDR3 size: 18 residues. CDR1 SGHRS and CDR2 YFSETQ come from the germline V gene. V lost 4 bases, J lost 0 bases, and 20 bases lay in between.

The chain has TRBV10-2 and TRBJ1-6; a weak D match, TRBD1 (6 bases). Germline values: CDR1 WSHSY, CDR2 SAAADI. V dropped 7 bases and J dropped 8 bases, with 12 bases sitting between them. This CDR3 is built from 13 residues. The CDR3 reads CASTPKGDSPLHF. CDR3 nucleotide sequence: TGCGCCAGCACCCCTAAGGGGGATTCACCCCTCCACTTT.

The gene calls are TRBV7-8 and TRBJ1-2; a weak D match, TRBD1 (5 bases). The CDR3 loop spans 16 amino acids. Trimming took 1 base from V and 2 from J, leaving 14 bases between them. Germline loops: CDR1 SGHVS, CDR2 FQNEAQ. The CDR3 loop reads CASSLEDLGGNYGYTF. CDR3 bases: TGTGCCAGCAGCTTAGAGGATTTGGGGGGAAACTATGGCTACACCTTC.

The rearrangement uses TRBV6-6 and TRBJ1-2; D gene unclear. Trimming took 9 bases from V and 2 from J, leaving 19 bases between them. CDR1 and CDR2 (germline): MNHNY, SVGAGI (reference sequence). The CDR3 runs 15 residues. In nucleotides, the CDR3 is TGTGCCAGTAGCCGGGCAACCGACTTGAACTATGGCTACACCTTC. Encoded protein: CASSRATDLNYGYTF.

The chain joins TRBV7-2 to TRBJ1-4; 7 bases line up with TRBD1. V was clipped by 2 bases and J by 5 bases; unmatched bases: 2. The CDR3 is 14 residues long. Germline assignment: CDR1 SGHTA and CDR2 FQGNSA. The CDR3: CASSLRGRNEKLFF. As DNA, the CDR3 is TGTGCCAGCAGCTTAAGGGGGCGGAATGAAAAACTGTTTTTT.

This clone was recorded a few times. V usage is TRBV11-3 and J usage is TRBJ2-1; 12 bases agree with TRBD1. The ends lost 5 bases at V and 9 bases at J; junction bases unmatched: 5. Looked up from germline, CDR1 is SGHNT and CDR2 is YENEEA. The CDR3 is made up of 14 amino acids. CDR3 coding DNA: TGTGCCAGCAGCCGGGACAGGGGGCAGGGTGAGCAGTTCTTC. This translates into CASSRDRGQGEQFF.

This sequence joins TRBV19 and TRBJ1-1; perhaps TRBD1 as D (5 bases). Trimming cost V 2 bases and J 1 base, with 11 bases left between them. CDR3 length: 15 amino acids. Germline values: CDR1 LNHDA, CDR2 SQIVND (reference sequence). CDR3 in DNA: TGTGCCAGTAGTATAAAGCCAAGGGGGAACACTGAAGCTTTCTTT. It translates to CASSIKPRGNTEAFF.

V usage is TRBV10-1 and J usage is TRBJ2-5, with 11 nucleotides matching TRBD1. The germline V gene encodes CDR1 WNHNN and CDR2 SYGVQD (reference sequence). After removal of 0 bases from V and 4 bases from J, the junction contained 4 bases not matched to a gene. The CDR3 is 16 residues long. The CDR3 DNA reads TGCGCCAGCAGTGAGTCAAGGACAGGGGGCAGAGAGACCCAGTACTTC. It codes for CASSESRTGGRETQYF.

DNA for the CDR3: TGTGCCACGAGGGGGTCCTACAATGAGCAGTTCTTC. Translation: CATRGSYNEQFF. The chain couples TRBV7-8 to TRBJ2-1; D may be TRBD1 (6 bases). V lost 10 bases, J lost 1 base, and 8 bases lay in between. The CDR3 runs to 12 residues. CDR1 and CDR2 from the germline V gene are SGHVS and FQNEAQ.

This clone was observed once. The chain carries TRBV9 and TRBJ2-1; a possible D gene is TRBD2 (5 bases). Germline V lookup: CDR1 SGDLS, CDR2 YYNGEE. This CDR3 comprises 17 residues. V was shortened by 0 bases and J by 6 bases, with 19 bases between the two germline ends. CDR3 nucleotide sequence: TGTGCCAGCAGCGTAGCTATTAGCCTAGCAACTTCCAATGAGCAGTTCTTC. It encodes CASSVAISLATSNEQFF. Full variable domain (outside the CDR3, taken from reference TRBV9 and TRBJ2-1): DSGVTQTPKHLITATGQRVTLRCSPRSGDLSVYWYQQSLDQGLQFLIQYYNGEERAKGNILERFSAQQFPDLHSELNLSSLELGDSALYFCASSVAISLATSNEQFFGPGTRLTVL.

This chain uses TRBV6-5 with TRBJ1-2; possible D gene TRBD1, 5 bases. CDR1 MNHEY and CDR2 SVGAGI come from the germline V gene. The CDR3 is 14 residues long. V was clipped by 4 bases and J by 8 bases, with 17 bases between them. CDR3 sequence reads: CASSLLTQPGGYTF. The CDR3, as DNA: TGTGCCAGCAGTTTACTGACTCAACCAGGGGGCTACACCTTC.

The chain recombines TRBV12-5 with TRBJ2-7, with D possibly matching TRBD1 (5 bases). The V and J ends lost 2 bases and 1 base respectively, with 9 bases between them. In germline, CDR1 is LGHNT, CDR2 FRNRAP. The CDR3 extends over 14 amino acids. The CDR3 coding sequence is TGTGCTAGTGGTTTGCGCCGGACATCCTACGAGCAGTACTTC. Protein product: CASGLRRTSYEQYF.

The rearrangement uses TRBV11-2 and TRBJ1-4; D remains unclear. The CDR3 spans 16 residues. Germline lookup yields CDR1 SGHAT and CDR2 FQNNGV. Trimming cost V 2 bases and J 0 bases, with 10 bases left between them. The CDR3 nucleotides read TGTGCCAGCAGCTTACGTCCGGTGGCAACTAATGAAAAACTGTTTTTT. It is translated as CASSLRPVATNEKLFF. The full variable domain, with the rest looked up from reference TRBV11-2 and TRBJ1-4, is EAGVAQSPRYKIIEKRQSVAFWCNPISGHATLYWYQQILGQGPKLLIQFQNNGVVDDSQLPKDRFSAERLKGVDSTLKIQPAKLEDSAVYLCASSLRPVATNEKLFFGSGTQLSVL.

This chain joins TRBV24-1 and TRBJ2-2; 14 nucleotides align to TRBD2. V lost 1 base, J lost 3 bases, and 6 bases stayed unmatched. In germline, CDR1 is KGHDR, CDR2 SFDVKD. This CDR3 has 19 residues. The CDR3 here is CATSDFLGLAGGHTGELFF. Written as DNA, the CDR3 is TGTGCCACCAGTGATTTCCTAGGACTAGCGGGGGGCCACACCGGGGAGCTGTTTTTT.

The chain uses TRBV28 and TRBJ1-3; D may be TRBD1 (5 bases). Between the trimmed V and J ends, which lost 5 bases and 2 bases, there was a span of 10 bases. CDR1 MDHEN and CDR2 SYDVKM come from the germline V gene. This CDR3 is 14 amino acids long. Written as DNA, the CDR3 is TGTGCCAGCAGTCCTAGACAGCCTGGAAACACCATATATTTT. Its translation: CASSPRQPGNTIYF.

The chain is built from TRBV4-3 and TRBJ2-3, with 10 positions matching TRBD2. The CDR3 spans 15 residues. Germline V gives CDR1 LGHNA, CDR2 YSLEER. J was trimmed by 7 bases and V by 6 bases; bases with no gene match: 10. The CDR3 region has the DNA TGCGCCAGCAGTGTAAGCGGGGGGGCCTCGAATACGCAGTATTTT. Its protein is CASSVSGGASNTQYF.

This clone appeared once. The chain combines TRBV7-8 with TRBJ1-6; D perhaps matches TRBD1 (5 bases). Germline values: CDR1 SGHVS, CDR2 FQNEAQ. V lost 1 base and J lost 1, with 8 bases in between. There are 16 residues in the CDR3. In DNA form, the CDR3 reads TGTGCCAGCAGCTTAGGGGGGAGATCCTATAATTCACCCCTCCACTTT. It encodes CASSLGGRSYNSPLHF.

The CDR3 DNA follows: TGTGCCAGTAGTATACGGGACAGGGGTGGGAGGAACACTGAAGCTTTCTTT. This gives the protein CASSIRDRGGRNTEAFF. The rearrangement joins TRBV19 to TRBJ1-1; the match to TRBD1 covers 10 bases. In germline, CDR1 is LNHDA, CDR2 SQIVND (reference sequence). The CDR3 contains 17 residues. After removal of 2 bases from V and 1 base from J, the junction contained 7 bases not matched to a gene.